The sequence of this T cell receptor (beta chain) was determined in a study of tumor-infiltrating lymphocytes in localized non-small cell lung cancer. Study-wide background: Several tumor histologies, both smoking statuses, and some post-neoadjuvant chemotherapy samples were included.

Data came from immunoSEQ multiplex PCR; TCRdb stores just in-frame clones and leaves some out. In the table there are 25,000 or so clones, just under 70% of which are singletons. As to this clone: Antigen specificity is unknown.

Study-wide findings and caveats: No T-cell fraction difference was seen between IM1 and IM2 tumors. No link was found between tumor T-cell fraction and recurrence-free survival. Technical variation could not be separated from intratumor heterogeneity here.

This TCR derives from a human donor with non-small cell lung cancer. Sample: lung tumor tissue.

In DNA form, the CDR3 reads TGCGCCAGCAGCTTGAATCTAGGGCAGATGAACACTGAAGCTTTCTTT. Its translation: CASSLNLGQMNTEAFF. The V call is TRBV5-1, the J call TRBJ1-1; D gene uncertain. V lost 1 base to trimming and J lost 0 bases, with 13 bases between them. CDR1 and CDR2 (germline): SGHRS, YFSETQ. This CDR3 spans 16 amino acids.